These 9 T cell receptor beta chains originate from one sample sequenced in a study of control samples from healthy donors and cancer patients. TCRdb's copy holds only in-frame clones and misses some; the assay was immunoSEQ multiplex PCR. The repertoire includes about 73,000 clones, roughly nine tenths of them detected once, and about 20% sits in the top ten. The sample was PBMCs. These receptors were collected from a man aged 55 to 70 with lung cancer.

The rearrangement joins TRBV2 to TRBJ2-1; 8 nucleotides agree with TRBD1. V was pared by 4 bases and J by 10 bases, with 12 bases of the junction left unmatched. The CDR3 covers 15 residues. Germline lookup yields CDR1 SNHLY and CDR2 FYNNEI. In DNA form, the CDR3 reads TGTGCCAGCAGTGTAGGACAGGGCCGGTTTGACGAGCAGTTCTTC. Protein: CASSVGQGRFDEQFF. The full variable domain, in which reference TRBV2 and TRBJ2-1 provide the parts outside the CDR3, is EPEVTQTPSHQVTQMGQEVILRCVPISNHLYFYWYRQILGQKVEFLVSFYNNEISEKSEIFDDQFSVERPDGSNFTLKIRSTKLEDSAMYFCASSVGQGRFDEQFFGPGTRLTVL.

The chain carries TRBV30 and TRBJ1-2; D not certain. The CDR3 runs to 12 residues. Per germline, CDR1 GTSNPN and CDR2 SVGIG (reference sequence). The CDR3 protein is CVSLPGNYGYTF. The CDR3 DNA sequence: TGTGTTTCGCTACCGGGGAACTATGGCTACACCTTC.

The CDR3 nucleotides are TGTGCCAGCAGACCCTTCGACAGGGGGGAGTTCGACGAGCAGTACTTC. Protein: CASRPFDRGEFDEQYF. This chain links TRBV27 with TRBJ2-7; 9 bases map to TRBD1. Looked up from germline, CDR1 is MNHEY and CDR2 is SMNVEV (reference sequence). The CDR3 length is 16 residues. With V trimmed by 6 bases and J by 5 bases, 14 bases remained unmatched.

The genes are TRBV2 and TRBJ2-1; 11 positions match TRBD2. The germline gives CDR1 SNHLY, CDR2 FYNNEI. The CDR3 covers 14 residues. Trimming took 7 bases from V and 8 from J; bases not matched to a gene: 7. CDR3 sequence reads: CASIGSGGVYEQFF. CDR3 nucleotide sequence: TGTGCCAGCATTGGTAGCGGGGGGGTCTATGAGCAGTTCTTC. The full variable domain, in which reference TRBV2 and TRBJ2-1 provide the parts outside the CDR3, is EPEVTQTPSHQVTQMGQEVILRCVPISNHLYFYWYRQILGQKVEFLVSFYNNEISEKSEIFDDQFSVERPDGSNFTLKIRSTKLEDSAMYFCASIGSGGVYEQFFGPGTRLTVL.

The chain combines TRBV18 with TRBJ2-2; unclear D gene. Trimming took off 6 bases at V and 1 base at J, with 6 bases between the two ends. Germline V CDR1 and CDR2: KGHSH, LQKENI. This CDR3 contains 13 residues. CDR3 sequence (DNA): TGTGCCAGCTCCGCGGTGAACACCGGGGAGCTGTTTTTT. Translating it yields CASSAVNTGELFF.

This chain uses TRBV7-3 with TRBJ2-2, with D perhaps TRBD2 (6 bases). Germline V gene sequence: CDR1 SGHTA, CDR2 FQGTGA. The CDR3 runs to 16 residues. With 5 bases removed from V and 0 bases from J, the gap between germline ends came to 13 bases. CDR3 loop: CASSRGGNANTGELFF. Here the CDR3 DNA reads TGTGCCAGCAGCCGTGGGGGGAACGCGAACACCGGGGAGCTGTTTTTT.

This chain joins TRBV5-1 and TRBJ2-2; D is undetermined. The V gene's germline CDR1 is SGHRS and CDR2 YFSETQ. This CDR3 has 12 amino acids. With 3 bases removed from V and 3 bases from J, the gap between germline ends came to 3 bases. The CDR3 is CASSYDTGELFF. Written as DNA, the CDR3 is TGCGCCAGCAGCTACGACACCGGGGAGCTGTTTTTT. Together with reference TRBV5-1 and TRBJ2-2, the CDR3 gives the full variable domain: KAGVTQTPRYLIKTRGQQVTLSCSPISGHRSVSWYQQTPGQGLQFLFEYFSETQRNKGNFPGRFSGRQFSNSRSEMNVSTLELGDSALYLCASSYDTGELFFGEGSRLTVL.

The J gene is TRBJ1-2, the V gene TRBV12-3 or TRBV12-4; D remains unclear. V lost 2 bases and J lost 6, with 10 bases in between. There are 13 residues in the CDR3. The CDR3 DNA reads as TGTGCCAGCAGTTTACGGCCAAGGGATGGCTACACCTTC. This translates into CASSLRPRDGYTF.

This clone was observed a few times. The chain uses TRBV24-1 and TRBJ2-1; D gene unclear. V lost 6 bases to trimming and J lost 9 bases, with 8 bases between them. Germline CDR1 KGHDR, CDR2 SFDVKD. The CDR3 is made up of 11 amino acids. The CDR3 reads CATSYSSEQFF. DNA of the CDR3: TGTGCCACCAGTTACAGCAGTGAGCAGTTCTTC.